Shown below are 27 T cell receptor beta chains from a single sample sequenced in a study of OX40 agonist ivuxolimab in advanced cancers. Libraries were prepared by immunoSEQ multiplex PCR; TCRdb keeps only in-frame clonotypes and omits some of them. The sample has 60,000 to 85,000 clones; around nine tenths are singletons. The specimen was CD4+ or CD8+ T cells sorted from blood, collected in a trial of the OX40 agonist ivuxolimab. The receptors here all came from an adult with an advanced solid tumor such as melanoma, head and neck, liver or kidney cancer.

There are a few counts of this clone. The gene calls are TRBV7-8 and TRBJ2-3; D perhaps matches TRBD2 (6 bases). The V gene lost 8 bases and the J gene lost 5 bases, with 17 bases spanning the gap. Germline V gives CDR1 SGHVS, CDR2 FQNEAQ. There are 14 residues in the CDR3. CDR3 sequence reads: CASQRGVLGDTQYF. The DNA for the CDR3 is TGTGCCAGCCAACGCGGGGTTCTGGGAGATACGCAGTATTTT.

The chain is built from TRBV9 and TRBJ2-2; a weak D match, TRBD2 (6 bases). This CDR3 has 15 amino acids. Per germline, CDR1 SGDLS and CDR2 YYNGEE. Trimming left V 1 base short and J 5 bases short, with 12 bases between. CDR3 region: CASSVFGSVTGELFF. As DNA, the CDR3 is TGTGCCAGCAGCGTATTCGGGAGTGTGACCGGGGAGCTGTTTTTT.

The V call is TRBV28, the J call TRBJ1-1; no firm D call. This CDR3 region has 11 residues. V dropped 3 bases and J dropped 11 bases, with 10 bases sitting between them. Germline V CDR1 and CDR2: MDHEN, SYDVKM. CDR3 amino acids: CASSLGRGAFF. The CDR3 bases are TGTGCCAGCAGTTTGGGCAGAGGGGCTTTCTTT.

This clone came up once. This chain links TRBV6-1 with TRBJ1-5, with no clear D. There are 16 residues in the CDR3. The V end was cut by 2 bases, the J end by 0 bases, with 11 bases between. Germline CDR1 MNHNS, CDR2 SASEGT. Here the CDR3 reads CASSEIGGYSNQPQHF. In DNA form, the CDR3 reads TGTGCCAGCAGTGAAATCGGTGGCTATAGCAATCAGCCCCAGCATTTT.

The chain is built from TRBV5-1 and TRBJ2-5, with a weak D call TRBD2 (6 bases). The V and J ends lost 4 bases and 4 bases respectively, with 17 bases between them. Germline-derived CDR1 and CDR2 are SGHRS and YFSETQ. The CDR3 length is 15 residues. This chain's CDR3 is CASSPTGPGGETQYF. The CDR3 DNA reads TGCGCCAGCAGCCCAACTGGACCCGGGGGAGAGACCCAGTACTTC.

The chain recombines TRBV6-1 with TRBJ2-3, with 9 bases identical to TRBD2. The CDR3 length is 15 residues. The germline V gene encodes CDR1 MNHNS and CDR2 SASEGT. V dropped 5 bases and J dropped 6; count of bases not matched to a gene: 9. CDR3 sequence (DNA): TGTGCCAGCAGTCCCTGGCGGGGGGGATCGGATACGCAGTATTTT. Protein: CASSPWRGGSDTQYF.

The V gene is TRBV19, the J gene TRBJ1-1; 8 positions agree with TRBD1. The CDR3 has 16 amino acids. Germline assignment: CDR1 LNHDA and CDR2 SQIVND (reference sequence). Trimming cost V 1 base and J 5 bases; bases outside gene matches: 9. This CDR3 reads CASSIVAGGARTEAFF. The CDR3 bases are TGTGCCAGTAGTATAGTCGCAGGGGGCGCTAGGACTGAAGCTTTCTTT. Supplemented by reference TRBV19 and TRBJ1-1, the full variable domain reads DGGITQSPKYLFRKEGQNVTLSCEQNLNHDAMYWYRQDPGQGLRLIYYSQIVNDFQKGDIAEGYSVSREKKESFPLTVTSAQKNPTAFYLCASSIVAGGARTEAFFGQGTRLTVV.

CDR3 DNA: TGCGCCAGCAGCTTGGCCAATACAGGGGAGGAAAAACTGTTTTTT. This translates into CASSLANTGEEKLFF. V gene TRBV5-1 combines with J gene TRBJ1-4, with 7 nucleotides matching TRBD1. The V gene's germline CDR1 is SGHRS and CDR2 YFSETQ. The CDR3 runs 15 residues. The trim removed 0 bases at V and 8 bases at J, leaving 7 bases unmatched.

This clone showed up just once. CDR3 in amino acids: CTSGPNTSGRLHDTQYF. The DNA for the CDR3 is TGCACCAGCGGGCCCAACACTAGCGGGAGATTGCATGATACGCAGTATTTT. The rearrangement joins TRBV1 to TRBJ2-3; TRBD2 is the table's D call and was not checked against the DNA. TRBV1 represents a pseudogene. The CDR3 runs to 17 residues.

The chain uses TRBV5-4 and TRBJ2-5, with D uncertain. V was trimmed by 9 bases and J by 4 bases, leaving 13 bases between them. Germline assignment: CDR1 SGHNT and CDR2 YYREEE (reference sequence). The length of the CDR3 is 12 residues. The CDR3 region is CATATARETQYF. The CDR3 nucleotides are TGTGCCACCGCCACTGCTCGAGAGACCCAGTACTTC.

The chain combines TRBV28 with TRBJ2-5; D is unclear. CDR3 size: 13 residues. The germline V and J ends were trimmed by 4 bases and 6 bases, with 12 bases remaining between them. Germline CDR1 is MDHEN and CDR2 is SYDVKM. CDR3 nucleotide sequence: TGTGCCAGCAGTTCCCCCGGGCGGCAGACCCAGTACTTC. It yields the protein CASSSPGRQTQYF. Filled out from reference TRBV28 and TRBJ2-5, the complete variable domain reads DVKVTQSSRYLVKRTGEKVFLECVQDMDHENMFWYRQDPGLGLRLIYFSYDVKMKEKGDIPEGYSVSREKKERFSLILESASTNQTSMYLCASSSPGRQTQYFGPGTRLLVL.

CDR3 protein: CSVDWLAGYNEQFF. In DNA form, the CDR3 reads TGCAGCGTTGATTGGCTAGCGGGGTACAATGAGCAGTTCTTC. The chain uses TRBV29-1 and TRBJ2-1, with 9 bases identical to TRBD2. The CDR3 has 14 amino acids. Germline assignment: CDR1 SQVTM and CDR2 ANQGSEA. V was clipped by 3 bases and J by 4 bases; unmatched bases: 4.

The V and J genes are TRBV9 and TRBJ2-1; D is uncertain. Germline V gene sequence: CDR1 SGDLS, CDR2 YYNGEE. The CDR3 runs 14 residues. V shed 0 bases and J shed 1 base, with 5 bases lying between them. This CDR3 is CASSVGTSYNEQFF. CDR3 sequence (DNA): TGTGCCAGCAGCGTAGGGACGTCCTACAATGAGCAGTTCTTC.

The count of this clone is one. CDR3 sequence (DNA): TGTGCCAGCAGCGGGGGCGGAGGACTGGAGACCCAGTACTTC. This gives the protein CASSGGGGLETQYF. This rearrangement joins TRBV6-1 to TRBJ2-5; D possibly matches TRBD1 or TRBD2 (6 bases each). CDR1 and CDR2 from the germline V gene are MNHNS and SASEGT. V gave up 6 bases and J gave up 5 bases, with 16 bases separating them. The CDR3 has 14 amino acids.

CDR3 sequence (DNA): TGTGCCAGCAGTCCCCGGGACAAGGGGGATAGCAATCAGCCCCAGCATTTT. It encodes CASSPRDKGDSNQPQHF. This chain links TRBV7-2 with TRBJ1-5; TRBD1 might be the D (6 bases). There are 17 residues in the CDR3. V gave up 6 bases and J gave up 0 bases, with 18 bases separating them. CDR1 SGHTA and CDR2 FQGNSA come from the germline V gene.

The J gene is TRBJ1-1, the V gene TRBV6-1, with a possible D match to TRBD1 (5 bases). This CDR3 has 12 amino acids. Germline CDR1 and CDR2: MNHNS and SASEGT. Trimming took 2 bases from V and 12 from J, leaving 13 bases between them. The CDR3: CASSERGRHTFF. In DNA form, the CDR3 reads TGTGCCAGCAGTGAAAGGGGACGGCATACTTTCTTT.

This chain uses TRBV11-3 with TRBJ2-1; 9 bases are shared with TRBD2. The CDR3 sequence is 15 residues long. V shed 5 bases, J shed 4 bases, and the junction held 6 bases outside the gene matches. The V gene's germline CDR1 is SGHNT and CDR2 YENEEA. CDR3 residues: CASSPLAGEYNEQFF. The CDR3 nucleotides read TGTGCCAGCAGCCCATTAGCGGGAGAGTACAATGAGCAGTTCTTC.

This clone has a handful of counts. V usage is TRBV7-6 and J usage is TRBJ2-2; D ambiguous. In germline, CDR1 is SGHVS, CDR2 FNYEAQ. The CDR3 is 14 residues long. Trimming removed 2 bases at V and 5 bases at J, with 9 bases between. The CDR3 loop reads CASSLMSITGELFF. The CDR3 DNA follows: TGTGCCAGCAGCTTAATGAGTATAACCGGGGAGCTGTTTTTT.

V and J are TRBV7-9 and TRBJ2-3; 7 bases align to TRBD2. Germline V gene data show CDR1 as SEHNR and CDR2 as FQNEAQ (reference sequence). V shed 1 base, J shed 4 bases, and the junction held 8 bases outside the gene matches. There are 16 residues in the CDR3. CDR3 nucleotides: TGTGCCAGCAGCTTAGAGAGTGCGGGAGTACCAGATACGCAGTATTTT. This encodes CASSLESAGVPDTQYF.

The rearrangement uses TRBV15 and TRBJ2-1; TRBD2 aligns across 13 bases. V lost 1 base and J lost 0; bases outside the gene matches: 9. Per germline, CDR1 LNHNV and CDR2 YYDKDF (reference sequence). CDR3 length: 20 residues. For the CDR3, the DNA is TGTGCCACCAGCAGAGGGCTACTAGCGGGAGGGCCTCTCTCCTACAATGAGCAGTTCTTC. As protein: CATSRGLLAGGPLSYNEQFF.

This sequence joins TRBV14 and TRBJ1-6; D remains ambiguous. CDR1 SGHDN and CDR2 FVKESK come from the germline V gene. V dropped 0 bases and J dropped 7 bases, with 10 bases sitting between them. The CDR3 consists of 15 residues. For the CDR3, the DNA is TGTGCCAGCAGCCAAGATCTGGGGTGGAATTCACCCCTCCACTTT. Residues: CASSQDLGWNSPLHF.

This clone was observed a few times. This chain joins TRBV6-1 and TRBJ1-5; TRBD1 aligns across 7 bases. CDR3 length equals 16 residues. V was pared by 3 bases and J by 3 bases, with 8 bases of the junction left unmatched. In germline, CDR1 is MNHNS, CDR2 SASEGT. The CDR3 loop reads CASSDPGQPLNQPQHF. Written as DNA, the CDR3 is TGTGCCAGCAGTGATCCGGGACAGCCTCTCAATCAGCCCCAGCATTTT.

This chain joins TRBV2 and TRBJ1-5, with TRBD1 as a possible D gene (5 bases). Per the germline V gene, CDR1 is SNHLY and CDR2 is FYNNEI. CDR3 length: 18 residues. Trimming took off 8 bases at V and 0 bases at J, with 23 bases between the two ends. For the CDR3, the DNA is TGTGCCAGCTCCTTTTACTTCCTGGACACCTATAGCAATCAGCCCCAGCATTTT. This codes for CASSFYFLDTYSNQPQHF.

The gene calls are TRBV5-1 and TRBJ2-3, with D hard to call. V was cut by 0 bases and J by 3 bases, with 11 bases left in between. This CDR3 contains 15 residues. In germline, CDR1 is SGHRS, CDR2 YFSETQ. The CDR3, as DNA: TGCGCCAGCAGCTTGGATCCTCAAGGGACAGATACGCAGTATTTT. As protein: CASSLDPQGTDTQYF.

This chain connects TRBV5-8 to TRBJ1-1; TRBD1 might be the D (6 bases). CDR1 is SGHTS and CDR2 is YDEGEE in the germline V gene. CDR3 length equals 16 residues. V shed 0 bases and J shed 0 bases, with 12 bases lying between them. The CDR3 nucleotides are TGTGCCAGCAGCTTGGGGACAGACTTTATGAACACTGAAGCTTTCTTT. It specifies CASSLGTDFMNTEAFF.

The genes are TRBV7-9 and TRBJ2-7; no clear D gene. V was shortened by 5 bases and J by 1 base, with 12 bases between the two germline ends. The CDR3 length is 14 residues. CDR1 and CDR2 (germline): SEHNR, FQNEAQ (reference sequence). The CDR3 DNA sequence: TGTGCCAGCAGCCCGCCCGGGCGGTCCTACGAGCAGTACTTC. This encodes CASSPPGRSYEQYF. Supplemented by reference TRBV7-9 and TRBJ2-7, the full variable domain reads DTGVSQNPRHKITKRGQNVTFRCDPISEHNRLYWYRQTLGQGPEFLTYFQNEAQLEKSRLLSDRFSAERPKGSFSTLEIQRTEQGDSAMYLCASSPPGRSYEQYFGPGTRLTVT.

The chain links TRBV19 to TRBJ1-4; D is ambiguous. The CDR3 is made up of 14 amino acids. Germline lookup yields CDR1 LNHDA and CDR2 SQIVND (reference sequence). The germline V and J ends were trimmed by 1 base and 4 bases, with 7 bases remaining between them. The CDR3 DNA follows: TGTGCCAGTAGTATAGGGGGATTTAATGAAAAACTGTTTTTT. Residues: CASSIGGFNEKLFF.